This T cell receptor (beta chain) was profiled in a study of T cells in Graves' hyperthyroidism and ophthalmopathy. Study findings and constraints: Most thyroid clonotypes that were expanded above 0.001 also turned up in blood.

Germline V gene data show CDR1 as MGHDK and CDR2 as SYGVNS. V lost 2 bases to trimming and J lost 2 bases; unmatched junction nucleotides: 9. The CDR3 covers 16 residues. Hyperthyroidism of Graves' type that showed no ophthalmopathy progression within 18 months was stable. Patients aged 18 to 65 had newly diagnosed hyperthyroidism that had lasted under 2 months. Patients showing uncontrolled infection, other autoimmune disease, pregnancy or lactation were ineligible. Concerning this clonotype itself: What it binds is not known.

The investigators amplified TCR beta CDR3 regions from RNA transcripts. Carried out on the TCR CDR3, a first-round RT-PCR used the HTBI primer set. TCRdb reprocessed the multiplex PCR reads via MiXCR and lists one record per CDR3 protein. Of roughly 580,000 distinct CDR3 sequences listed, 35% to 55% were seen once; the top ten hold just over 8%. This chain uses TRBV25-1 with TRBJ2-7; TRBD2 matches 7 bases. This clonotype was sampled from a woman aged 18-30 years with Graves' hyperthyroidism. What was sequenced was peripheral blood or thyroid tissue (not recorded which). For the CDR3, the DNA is TGTGCCAGCAGTGAAGGGGCTAGCGGAGGAACCTACGAGCAGTACTTC. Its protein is CASSEGASGGTYEQYF.